These 24 T cell receptor beta chains originate from one sample sequenced in a study of cytomegalovirus exposure and HLA in healthy donors. Using immunoSEQ multiplex PCR, the repertoire was profiled, and TCRdb retains in-frame clones only, with some absent. This table holds fewer than 200,000 clones, approximately 81% found once. What was sequenced was PBMCs. Source of these receptors: a young man in good health and CMV-seropositive.

The J gene is TRBJ1-1, the V gene TRBV5-8, with D tentatively TRBD1 (6 bases). V was shortened by 4 bases and J by 1 base, with 11 bases between the two germline ends. The germline V gene encodes CDR1 SGHTS and CDR2 YDEGEE. This CDR3 has 14 residues. In DNA form, the CDR3 reads TGTGCCAGCAGCAGAAGACAGGCGAACACTGAAGCTTTCTTT. Its protein product is CASSRRQANTEAFF. Full variable domain (missing parts from reference TRBV5-8 and TRBJ1-1): EAGVTQSPTHLIKTRGQQATLRCSPISGHTSVYWYQQALGLGLQFLLWYDEGEERNRGNFPPRFSGRQFPNYSSELNVNALELEDSALYLCASSRRQANTEAFFGQGTRLTVV.

The J gene is TRBJ2-7, the V gene TRBV2, with unresolved D. From germline, CDR1 is SNHLY and CDR2 FYNNEI. This CDR3 is built from 12 residues. V was trimmed by 6 bases and J by 5 bases, leaving 11 bases between them. The CDR3 region is CASRRSPDEQYF. CDR3 in DNA: TGTGCCAGCAGGAGATCACCTGACGAGCAGTACTTC. The whole variable domain, filled in from reference TRBV2 and TRBJ2-7, reads EPEVTQTPSHQVTQMGQEVILRCVPISNHLYFYWYRQILGQKVEFLVSFYNNEISEKSEIFDDQFSVERPDGSNFTLKIRSTKLEDSAMYFCASRRSPDEQYFGPGTRLTVT.

The gene calls are TRBV27 and TRBJ2-7; 11 nucleotides agree with TRBD2. With 2 bases clipped from V and 3 bases from J, the junction kept 0 bases outside the gene matches. The CDR3 sequence is 14 residues long. Per the germline V gene, CDR1 is MNHEY and CDR2 is SMNVEV (reference sequence). The CDR3 protein is CASSLGTSGYEQYF. The CDR3 nucleotides are TGTGCCAGCAGTTTAGGGACTAGCGGCTACGAGCAGTACTTC.

This clone was seen just once. This chain connects TRBV5-1 to TRBJ2-5, with no clear D. CDR1 SGHRS and CDR2 YFSETQ come from the germline V gene. Trimming stripped 2 bases from V and 4 bases from J, with 6 bases between. The CDR3 extends over 12 amino acids. This CDR3 reads CASSLSVETQYF. CDR3 nucleotide sequence: TGCGCCAGCAGCTTAAGCGTAGAGACCCAGTACTTC. Together with reference TRBV5-1 and TRBJ2-5, the CDR3 gives the full variable domain: KAGVTQTPRYLIKTRGQQVTLSCSPISGHRSVSWYQQTPGQGLQFLFEYFSETQRNKGNFPGRFSGRQFSNSRSEMNVSTLELGDSALYLCASSLSVETQYFGPGTRLLVL.

V usage is TRBV5-1 and J usage is TRBJ2-1; TRBD1 matches at 7 bases. Germline V gene data show CDR1 as SGHRS and CDR2 as YFSETQ. The CDR3 totals 15 residues. V trimming: 5 bases; J trimming: 3 bases; junction bases outside the gene matches: 8. The CDR3 loop reads CASSPTSGGYNEQFF. The CDR3 region has the DNA TGCGCCAGCAGTCCTACTTCAGGGGGCTACAATGAGCAGTTCTTC.

The chain uses TRBV6-1 and TRBJ1-5; D perhaps matches TRBD1 (6 bases). The V gene lost 8 bases and the J gene lost 1 base, with 6 bases spanning the gap. The CDR3 sequence is 12 residues long. Germline-derived CDR1 and CDR2 are MNHNS and SASEGT. The chain's CDR3 is CASGQSNQPQHF. In nucleotides, the CDR3 is TGTGCCAGCGGACAGAGCAATCAGCCCCAGCATTTT.

V usage is TRBV7-9 and J usage is TRBJ1-5; perhaps TRBD1 as D (5 bases). The CDR3 consists of 14 residues. The V end lost 1 base, the J end lost 3 bases, and 7 bases lay between the germline ends. Germline V CDR1 and CDR2: SEHNR, FQNEAQ (reference sequence). The CDR3 reads CASSLGQSNQPQHF. In DNA, the CDR3 is TGTGCCAGCAGCTTAGGACAGTCCAATCAGCCCCAGCATTTT.

V is TRBV5-1 and J is TRBJ2-7; maybe TRBD1 (5 bases). This CDR3 spans 12 amino acids. CDR1 and CDR2 from the germline V gene are SGHRS and YFSETQ. V lost 5 bases, J lost 0 bases, and 6 bases lay in between. Here the CDR3 DNA reads TGCGCCAGCAGGGACACCTCCTACGAGCAGTACTTC. This encodes CASRDTSYEQYF.

The chain links TRBV7-2 to TRBJ1-2; 7 positions agree with TRBD1. Unmatched junction bases numbered 4, after V lost 5 bases and J lost 7 bases. Germline V gene data show CDR1 as SGHTA and CDR2 as FQGNSA. This CDR3 is 12 amino acids long. This chain's CDR3 is CASSPDRAGYTF. The CDR3 DNA reads as TGTGCCAGCAGCCCCGACAGGGCTGGCTACACCTTC.

V is TRBV5-6 and J is TRBJ1-1; 11 positions agree with TRBD1. The CDR3 is made up of 14 amino acids. From germline, CDR1 is SGHDT and CDR2 YYEEEE. After removal of 3 bases from V and 7 bases from J, the junction contained 5 bases not matched to a gene. CDR3 coding DNA: TGTGCCAGCAGCTACGGACAGGGGGCCCTTGAAGCTTTCTTT. Amino acids: CASSYGQGALEAFF. Full variable domain (remainder filled in from reference TRBV5-6 and TRBJ1-1): DAGVTQSPTHLIKTRGQQVTLRCSPKSGHDTVSWYQQALGQGPQFIFQYYEEEERQRGNFPDRFSGHQFPNYSSELNVNALLLGDSALYLCASSYGQGALEAFFGQGTRLTVV.

The sample holds a few counts of this clone. The chain links TRBV30 to TRBJ1-3; D gene unclear. V shed 1 base and J shed 4 bases, with 8 bases lying between them. This CDR3 spans 13 amino acids. The germline gives CDR1 GTSNPN, CDR2 SVGIG (reference sequence). CDR3 nucleotide sequence: TGTGCCTGGAGTGCAGGAAACGGAAACACCATATATTTT. It yields the protein CAWSAGNGNTIYF.

The chain has TRBV28 and TRBJ1-2, with TRBD1 matching over 8 bases. J was trimmed by 2 bases and V by 3 bases; bases with no gene match: 2. CDR1 is MDHEN, CDR2 SYDVKM, per germline. This CDR3 has 14 residues. Here the CDR3 reads CASSFRGRNYGYTF. CDR3 coding DNA: TGTGCCAGCAGTTTCAGGGGGCGGAACTATGGCTACACCTTC.

This sequence joins TRBV11-1 and TRBJ2-7; TRBD1 matches at 8 bases. This CDR3 is built from 14 residues. From germline, CDR1 is SGHAT and CDR2 FQDESV (reference sequence). Trimming removed 3 bases from V and 4 bases from J; junction bases left unmatched: 5. The CDR3 sequence: CASSLGTGYYEQYF. The CDR3 coding sequence is TGTGCCAGCAGCTTGGGGACAGGATATTACGAGCAGTACTTC.

This clone was detected only a few times. The chain has TRBV28 and TRBJ1-2; D may be TRBD1 (6 bases). The V end lost 3 bases, the J end lost 7 bases, and 15 bases lay between the germline ends. Germline V gene sequence: CDR1 MDHEN, CDR2 SYDVKM. The CDR3 is made up of 14 amino acids. The CDR3 nucleotides read TGTGCCAGCAGTTTGCCGCAGGGGAAACGTGGCTACACCTTC. Its translation: CASSLPQGKRGYTF.

This clone was recorded a few times. The CDR3 DNA follows: TGTGCCAGCAGCTTGCACAGGGGGGACACCGGGGAGCTGTTTTTT. Translating it yields CASSLHRGDTGELFF. The V call is TRBV5-4, the J call TRBJ2-2; the match to TRBD1 covers 8 bases. The CDR3 is made up of 15 amino acids. CDR1 SGHNT and CDR2 YYREEE come from the germline V gene (reference sequence). With 1 base clipped from V and 3 bases from J, the junction kept 2 bases outside the gene matches.

V usage is TRBV11-3 and J usage is TRBJ2-1, with D perhaps TRBD1 (6 bases). Germline values: CDR1 SGHNT, CDR2 YENEEA. The CDR3 has 15 amino acids. With 3 bases removed from V and 1 base from J, the gap between germline ends came to 10 bases. This CDR3 reads CASSFKQGSYNEQFF. The CDR3 DNA sequence: TGTGCCAGCAGCTTCAAACAGGGATCCTACAATGAGCAGTTCTTC.

The CDR3 loop reads CASSLRTDLGTKKNYNEQFF. CDR3 DNA: TGTGCCAGCAGCTTACGAACCGACCTCGGGACAAAAAAAAACTACAATGAGCAGTTCTTC. The rearrangement uses TRBV7-8 and TRBJ2-1; TRBD1 might be the D (6 bases). Trimming removed 2 bases at V and 3 bases at J, with 26 bases between. CDR1 and CDR2 (germline): SGHVS, FQNEAQ. This CDR3 comprises 20 residues.

This clone showed up just a few times. V usage is TRBV9 and J usage is TRBJ2-2; tentative D call: TRBD1 (6 bases). Germline V gene lookup returns CDR1 SGDLS and CDR2 YYNGEE. V lost 2 bases and J lost 0, with 11 bases in between. The length of the CDR3 is 16 residues. The CDR3 protein is CASSVRQDANTGELFF. The CDR3 region has the DNA TGTGCCAGCAGCGTTAGACAGGACGCGAACACCGGGGAGCTGTTTTTT.

The chain recombines TRBV5-1 with TRBJ2-7; a weak D match, TRBD1 (6 bases). The germline V and J ends were trimmed by 0 bases and 2 bases, with 12 bases remaining between them. In germline, CDR1 is SGHRS, CDR2 YFSETQ. The CDR3 contains 15 residues. In nucleotides, the CDR3 is TGCGCCAGCAGCTTGGTGGGACAAACTGCCTACGAGCAGTACTTC. This translates into CASSLVGQTAYEQYF.

This clone is a singleton in its sample. This chain links TRBV6-5 with TRBJ2-1; possible D gene TRBD1, 6 bases. V lost 0 bases to trimming and J lost 4 bases, with 10 bases between them. CDR1 is MNHEY, CDR2 SVGAGI, per germline. The CDR3 spans 15 residues. The CDR3: CASSYSGQLYNEQFF. The CDR3 coding sequence is TGTGCCAGCAGTTACTCTGGACAGTTATACAATGAGCAGTTCTTC.

The rearrangement joins TRBV10-2 to TRBJ2-7; TRBD2 matches 10 bases. Germline V CDR1 and CDR2: WSHSY, SAAADI. The CDR3 covers 15 residues. V dropped 0 bases and J dropped 5; count of bases not matched to a gene: 4. The CDR3 here is CASSESNSGRHEQYF. As DNA, the CDR3 is TGCGCCAGCAGTGAGTCGAATAGCGGGAGGCACGAGCAGTACTTC.

This chain's CDR3 is CASRSTGTGKNEQFF. The CDR3 bases are TGTGCCAGCCGATCGACCGGGACAGGGAAGAATGAGCAGTTCTTC. J is TRBJ2-1 and V is TRBV28, with 9 bases lining up with TRBD1. Germline V lookup: CDR1 MDHEN, CDR2 SYDVKM. The CDR3 consists of 15 residues. Germline trimming cut 8 bases from V and 7 bases from J; bases unmatched to any gene: 12.

V gene TRBV28 combines with J gene TRBJ1-2; 8 bases are shared with TRBD1. The CDR3 is 14 residues long. Germline V CDR1 and CDR2: MDHEN, SYDVKM. V gave up 3 bases and J gave up 4 bases; unmatched junction bases: 4. The CDR3 DNA reads TGTGCCAGCAGTTTGACAGGGGAAATCTATGGCTACACCTTC. It translates to CASSLTGEIYGYTF.

This clone was observed once. This rearrangement joins TRBV4-1 to TRBJ2-5; 8 bases agree with TRBD1. V gave up 4 bases and J gave up 3 bases; unmatched junction bases: 10. Germline lookup yields CDR1 MGHRA and CDR2 YSYEKL. The CDR3 totals 16 residues. The chain's CDR3 is CASSRLPGQAEETQYF. The CDR3, as DNA: TGCGCCAGCAGCCGCCTACCGGGACAGGCCGAAGAGACCCAGTACTTC.